The sequence of this TCR beta chain was determined in a study of technical replicates of blood from four donors. The CDR3 contains 11 residues. CDR1 and CDR2 (germline): SQVTM, ANQGSEA. Deletions cut 6 bases from V and 13 bases from J, with 16 bases between. Libraries were prepared by immunoSEQ multiplex PCR; TCRdb keeps only in-frame clonotypes and omits some of them. The table has 80,000 to 85,000 clones, approximately 89% seen once. The TCR was taken from a human donor in good health. Sequencing was carried out using T cells isolated from PBMCs. The chain couples TRBV29-1 to TRBJ2-1; D call uncertain. The chain's CDR3 is CSVRPGEVQFF. CDR3 bases: TGCAGCGTGAGACCTGGAGAGGTCCAGTTCTTC.